Below, 29 T cell receptor beta chains from the same sample are listed, as sequenced in a study of vaccination and CD4 T cells after COVID-19. The Oncomine TCR Beta short-read assay was what sequenced the DNA obtained from cultured CD4+ T cells. TCRdb re-called the PCR reads through MiXCR, storing one row per CDR3 protein. The sample has 15,000 to 25,000 distinct CDR3 sequences, around 50% seen once. Their antigens are not known. The treatment was: roughly 11-day PBMC culture with coronavirus spike peptide pools or control peptides (ViraFEST assay). Sequencing input: CD4+ T cells from blood, cultured in vitro. The receptors were sampled from a human donor who had recovered from COVID-19.

The rearrangement links TRBV7-3 to TRBJ2-7, with 8 nucleotides matching TRBD1. The CDR3 is 15 amino acids. V was pared by 2 bases and J by 6 bases, with 9 bases of the junction left unmatched. Germline-derived CDR1 and CDR2 are SGHTA and FQGTGA. CDR3 sequence (DNA): TGTGCCAGCAGCTTAGAGAGACAGGGGCTTGGCGAGCAGTACTTC. This encodes CASSLERQGLGEQYF.

In nucleotides, the CDR3 is TGTGCCAGAGGGGATCCTCGCAATCAGCCCCAGCATTTT. Protein: CARGDPRNQPQHF. This chain uses TRBV19 with TRBJ1-5; TRBD1 might be the D (5 bases). Deletions cut 9 bases from V and 2 bases from J, with 11 bases between. The CDR3 is made up of 13 amino acids. Germline V CDR1 and CDR2: LNHDA, SQIVND (reference sequence).

The CDR3 region is CASSPGPGGQPQHF. DNA for the CDR3: TGTGCCAGCTCACCAGGTCCAGGGGGTCAGCCCCAGCATTTT. V and J are TRBV18 and TRBJ1-5, with TRBD1 matching over 7 bases. The CDR3 spans 14 residues. Trimming removed 2 bases from V and 6 bases from J; junction bases left unmatched: 4. Germline CDR1 and CDR2: KGHSH and LQKENI. The full variable domain, rest sourced from reference TRBV18 and TRBJ1-5, is NAGVMQNPRHLVRRRGQEARLRCSPMKGHSHVYWYRQLPEEGLKFMVYLQKENIIDESGMPKERFSAEFPKEGPSILRIQQVVRGDSAAYFCASSPGPGGQPQHFGDGTRLSIL.

This clonotype turned up a few times. The rearrangement joins TRBV2 to TRBJ1-2; no reliable D call. Germline CDR1 is SNHLY and CDR2 is FYNNEI. V gave up 6 bases and J gave up 4 bases, with 12 bases separating them. The length of the CDR3 is 13 residues. CDR3 sequence: CASRGGRTYGYTF. For the CDR3, the DNA is TGTGCCAGCAGGGGAGGACGGACCTATGGCTACACCTTC.

This chain links TRBV7-2 with TRBJ1-2; D unresolved. This CDR3 has 13 residues. The V gene's germline CDR1 is SGHTA and CDR2 FQGNSA. Trimming removed 3 bases at V and 5 bases at J, with 10 bases between. CDR3 nucleotide sequence: TGTGCCAGCAGCTTCGGACGGCAATATGGCTACACCTTC. Translation: CASSFGRQYGYTF.

V is TRBV2 and J is TRBJ1-2, with TRBD1 as a possible D gene (5 bases). This CDR3 comprises 13 residues. Between the trimmed V and J ends, which lost 3 bases and 8 bases, there was a span of 13 bases. Germline CDR1 reads SNHLY; CDR2 reads FYNNEI. The CDR3 DNA is TGTGCCAGCAGTGATGGGCAGGGCTGGGGCTACACCTTC. The encoded protein is CASSDGQGWGYTF. The full variable domain, rest sourced from reference TRBV2 and TRBJ1-2, is EPEVTQTPSHQVTQMGQEVILRCVPISNHLYFYWYRQILGQKVEFLVSFYNNEISEKSEIFDDQFSVERPDGSNFTLKIRSTKLEDSAMYFCASSDGQGWGYTFGSGTRLTVV.

This clonotype was picked up a small number of times. The gene calls are TRBV27 and TRBJ1-2; D ambiguous. Germline CDR1 is MNHEY and CDR2 is SMNVEV (reference sequence). V was cut by 5 bases and J by 0 bases, with 10 bases left in between. The CDR3 totals 14 residues. The chain's CDR3 is CASSMGSSNYGYTF. For the CDR3, the DNA is TGTGCCAGCAGTATGGGATCTTCTAACTATGGCTACACCTTC.

This rearrangement joins TRBV7-2 to TRBJ2-1; no firm D call. The CDR3 is 14 residues long. Deletions cut 5 bases from V and 9 bases from J, with 17 bases between. Germline V gene sequence: CDR1 SGHTA, CDR2 FQGNSA. The CDR3, as DNA: TGTGCCAGCAGCCTACCGGGTAACGTGGGTGAGCAGTTCTTC. Translated: CASSLPGNVGEQFF. Together with reference TRBV7-2 and TRBJ2-1, the CDR3 gives the full variable domain: GAGVSQSPSNKVTEKGKDVELRCDPISGHTALYWYRQSLGQGLEFLIYFQGNSAPDKSGLPSDRFSAERTGGSVSTLTIQRTQQEDSAVYLCASSLPGNVGEQFFGPGTRLTVL.

This sequence joins TRBV6-1 and TRBJ2-7; TRBD1 agrees at 10 bases. Unmatched junction bases numbered 6, after V lost 7 bases and J lost 3 bases. This CDR3 comprises 14 residues. Germline-derived CDR1 and CDR2 are MNHNS and SASEGT. The CDR3 coding sequence is TGTGCCAGCAAGGGCGGGACAGGGGACTACGAGCAGTACTTC. Translation gives CASKGGTGDYEQYF.

Here the CDR3 reads CSAPSPASGRGDTQYF. CDR3 nucleotides: TGCAGTGCTCCCTCCCCGGCTAGCGGGAGAGGAGATACGCAGTATTTT. The chain is built from TRBV20-1 and TRBJ2-3; 10 positions match TRBD2. CDR1 DFQATT and CDR2 SNEGSKA come from the germline V gene (reference sequence). The CDR3 runs 16 residues. V shed 5 bases, J shed 5 bases, and the junction held 13 bases outside the gene matches.

The chain is built from TRBV6-1 and TRBJ2-2, with TRBD1 matching 12 bases. V was clipped by 6 bases and J by 6 bases; unmatched bases: 8. The CDR3 is 16 amino acids. CDR1 and CDR2 (germline): MNHNS, SASEGT. CDR3 protein: CASRPPGTGGSGELFF. The CDR3 DNA is TGTGCCAGCAGGCCTCCCGGGACAGGGGGCTCCGGGGAGCTGTTTTTT.

J is TRBJ1-2 and V is TRBV15; D is unresolved. The germline gives CDR1 LNHNV, CDR2 YYDKDF (reference sequence). The CDR3 sequence is 14 residues long. V was shortened by 1 base and J by 2 bases, with 8 bases between the two germline ends. The CDR3 spells CATSRGGTNYGYTF. Written as DNA, the CDR3 is TGTGCCACCAGCAGAGGCGGCACAAACTATGGCTACACCTTC.

The table lists this clonotype with a count of one. The chain carries TRBV20-1 and TRBJ2-7, with D possibly being TRBD1 or TRBD2 (7 bases each). The CDR3 has 16 amino acids. The V end lost 7 bases, the J end lost 0 bases, and 22 bases lay between the germline ends. Per the germline V gene, CDR1 is DFQATT and CDR2 is SNEGSKA (reference sequence). CDR3 sequence reads: CSGQRQGGISSYEQYF. CDR3 DNA: TGCAGTGGCCAGAGGCAGGGGGGGATTAGCTCCTACGAGCAGTACTTC.

The J gene is TRBJ2-2, the V gene TRBV7-2, with D unclear. CDR1 SGHTA and CDR2 FQGNSA come from the germline V gene. The CDR3 consists of 14 residues. The ends were cut back, 7 bases at V and 0 bases at J, with 9 bases in the middle. The CDR3 protein is CASTLYPNTGELFF. The CDR3 region has the DNA TGTGCCAGCACCCTGTACCCGAACACCGGGGAGCTGTTTTTT.

This chain connects TRBV6-1 to TRBJ1-5; D not certain. Trimming took off 7 bases at V and 2 bases at J, with 12 bases between the two ends. CDR1 MNHNS and CDR2 SASEGT come from the germline V gene. This CDR3 region has 14 residues. The CDR3, as DNA: TGTGCCAGCATGGATCGGAGGGGCAATCAGCCCCAGCATTTT. Residues: CASMDRRGNQPQHF.

The chain joins TRBV7-8 to TRBJ2-7; TRBD1 agrees at 7 bases. CDR1 is SGHVS, CDR2 FQNEAQ, per germline. CDR3 length equals 14 residues. Losses at the gene ends were 1 base for V and 0 bases for J; bases not matched to a gene: 0. CDR3 coding DNA: TGTGCCAGCAGCTTAGGGACAGGCTCCTACGAGCAGTACTTC. It translates to CASSLGTGSYEQYF. The whole variable domain, filled in from reference TRBV7-8 and TRBJ2-7, reads GAGVSQSPRYKVAKRGQDVALRCDPISGHVSLFWYQQALGQGPEFLTYFQNEAQLDKSGLPSDRFFAERPEGSVSTLKIQRTQQEDSAVYLCASSLGTGSYEQYFGPGTRLTVT.

The V call is TRBV30, the J call TRBJ1-6, with D unresolved. Germline CDR1 is GTSNPN and CDR2 is SVGIG (reference sequence). This CDR3 comprises 14 residues. V lost 0 bases and J 3 bases, leaving 6 bases between the germline ends. The CDR3 DNA is TGTGCCTGGAGTGTAGGAAACTATAATTCACCCCTCCACTTT. It translates to CAWSVGNYNSPLHF.

The chain joins TRBV6-1 to TRBJ2-1, with D unresolved. The CDR3 covers 16 residues. Trimming shortened V by 6 bases and J by 0 bases, and 15 bases separated the two germline ends. Germline V gives CDR1 MNHNS, CDR2 SASEGT. In DNA, the CDR3 is TGTGCCAGCAGGGGCCGAACTCAGAGCTCCTACAATGAGCAGTTCTTC. It translates to CASRGRTQSSYNEQFF.

The rearrangement links TRBV11-2 to TRBJ2-3, with 13 bases aligning to TRBD2. J was trimmed by 6 bases and V by 5 bases; bases with no gene match: 8. This CDR3 has 16 amino acids. CDR1 and CDR2 (germline): SGHAT, FQNNGV. The CDR3 loop reads CASSHPGTSGDDTQYF. The CDR3 nucleotides read TGTGCCAGCAGCCACCCCGGGACTAGCGGGGATGATACGCAGTATTTT.

The rearrangement joins TRBV20-1 to TRBJ2-1, with TRBD2 identical over 8 bases. The CDR3 contains 12 residues. The trim removed 8 bases at V and 6 bases at J, leaving 6 bases unmatched. The germline CDR1 and CDR2 sequences are DFQATT and SNEGSKA (reference sequence). CDR3 protein: CSKAGGLNEQFF. As DNA, the CDR3 is TGCAGTAAGGCGGGGGGTCTCAATGAGCAGTTCTTC.

The V call is TRBV15, the J call TRBJ2-7, with D maybe TRBD2 (5 bases). Germline V gene sequence: CDR1 LNHNV, CDR2 YYDKDF (reference sequence). Trimming took 0 bases from V and 2 from J, leaving 8 bases between them. This CDR3 is 14 amino acids long. CDR3 sequence (DNA): TGTGCCACCAGCAGAGAGGGAGTTCCCTACGAGCAGTACTTC. Amino acid sequence: CATSREGVPYEQYF.

This clonotype was seen a handful of times. The chain carries TRBV7-6 and TRBJ1-5; D is unclear. V was cut by 2 bases and J by 1 base, with 3 bases left in between. The CDR3 extends over 13 amino acids. The V gene's germline CDR1 is SGHVS and CDR2 FNYEAQ. The CDR3 bases are TGTGCCAGCAGCTTATTCAGCAATCAGCCCCAGCATTTT. As protein: CASSLFSNQPQHF.

This clonotype was counted between two and nine times. The chain is built from TRBV11-2 and TRBJ1-1, with unresolved D. Between the trimmed V and J ends, which lost 1 base and 2 bases, there was a span of 11 bases. The CDR3 extends over 15 amino acids. Germline lookup yields CDR1 SGHAT and CDR2 FQNNGV. The DNA for the CDR3 is TGTGCCAGCAGCTTAGTGCGGGGTAAAAACACTGAAGCTTTCTTT. Translating it yields CASSLVRGKNTEAFF.

This clonotype has a handful of counts. The chain has TRBV20-1 and TRBJ2-7; 8 nucleotides match TRBD2. With 6 bases clipped from V and 6 bases from J, the junction kept 13 bases outside the gene matches. Germline V CDR1 and CDR2: DFQATT, SNEGSKA (reference sequence). This CDR3 comprises 14 residues. CDR3 amino acids: CSALGLAGSGEQYF. Here the CDR3 DNA reads TGCAGTGCCTTAGGGCTAGCGGGTTCCGGCGAGCAGTACTTC.

The chain combines TRBV19 with TRBJ2-3, with 7 bases lining up with TRBD1. Germline V gene sequence: CDR1 LNHDA, CDR2 SQIVND (reference sequence). This CDR3 comprises 15 residues. Trimming removed 5 bases from V and 2 bases from J; junction bases left unmatched: 7. DNA for the CDR3: TGTGCCAGTAGTGAGGCAGGGGGAACCACAGATACGCAGTATTTT. Protein product: CASSEAGGTTDTQYF.

This clonotype was observed a few times. The CDR3 reads CSASPPRGGRDGYTF. In DNA, the CDR3 is TGCAGTGCTAGCCCCCCTCGTGGGGGGAGGGATGGCTACACCTTC. J is TRBJ1-2 and V is TRBV20-1; TRBD1 is a possible D gene (5 bases). The CDR3 spans 15 residues. Trimming removed 3 bases from V and 6 bases from J, with 20 bases in between. Per the germline V gene, CDR1 is DFQATT and CDR2 is SNEGSKA (reference sequence).

The chain is built from TRBV10-3 and TRBJ2-1, with D uncertain. CDR3 length equals 15 residues. Trimming took off 0 bases at V and 1 base at J, with 7 bases between the two ends. CDR1 and CDR2 from the germline V gene are ENHRY and SYGVKD. Here the CDR3 reads CAISESSQSYNEQFF. The CDR3, as DNA: TGTGCCATCAGTGAGTCTAGCCAATCCTACAATGAGCAGTTCTTC.

This clonotype was detected a few times. The chain joins TRBV30 to TRBJ1-6; 11 bases line up with TRBD1. Looked up from germline, CDR1 is GTSNPN and CDR2 is SVGIG (reference sequence). The V segment lost 6 bases and the J segment 8 bases; nucleotides outside the gene matches: 3. The CDR3 has 13 residues. The CDR3 DNA reads TGTGCCTGCACGGGACAGGGGGATTCACCCCTCCACTTT. This translates into CACTGQGDSPLHF.

J is TRBJ2-7 and V is TRBV7-9; D may match TRBD1 or TRBD2 (7 bases each). V lost 3 bases to trimming and J lost 2 bases, with 17 bases between them. CDR1 and CDR2 (germline): SEHNR, FQNEAQ (reference sequence). The CDR3 totals 16 residues. The DNA for the CDR3 is TGTGCCAGCAGCTTTGGGCGCGGGGGACAGCCCTACGAGCAGTACTTC. It specifies CASSFGRGGQPYEQYF.